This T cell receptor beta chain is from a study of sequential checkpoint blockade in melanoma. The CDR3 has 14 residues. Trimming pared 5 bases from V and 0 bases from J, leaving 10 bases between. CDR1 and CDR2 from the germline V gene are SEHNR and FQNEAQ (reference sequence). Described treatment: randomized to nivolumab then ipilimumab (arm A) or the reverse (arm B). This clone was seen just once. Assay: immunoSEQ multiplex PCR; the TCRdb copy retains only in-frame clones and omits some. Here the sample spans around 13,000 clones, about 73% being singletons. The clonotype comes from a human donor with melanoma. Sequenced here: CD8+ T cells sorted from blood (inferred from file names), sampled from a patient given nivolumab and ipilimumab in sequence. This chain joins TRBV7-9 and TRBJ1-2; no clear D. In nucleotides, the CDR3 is TGTGCCAGCAGCGACGACGGAGCTAACTATGGCTACACCTTC. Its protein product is CASSDDGANYGYTF.